What follows is one TCR beta chain and its context. Its antigen is not known. The PCR employed 60 Vbeta primers together with 13 Jbeta primers. TCRdb's copy holds only in-frame clones and misses some; the assay was immunoSEQ multiplex PCR. The sample includes 80,000 to 130,000 clones, roughly 77% of them seen just once. This entry belongs to a study of cytomegalovirus exposure and HLA in healthy donors. V lost 1 base and J 7 bases, leaving 14 bases between the germline ends. CDR1 and CDR2 from the germline V gene are SGHVS and FQNEAQ. The CDR3 extends over 15 amino acids. General study results and limits: Earlier analysis looked at TCR beta V segments, and most were productive about 90% or about 30% of the time.

The sequence came from a woman aged 45 to 65 in good health and CMV-seropositive. The V call is TRBV7-8, the J call TRBJ2-1; TRBD1 is a possible D gene (6 bases). Material: PBMCs. CDR3 sequence reads: CASSLGGPNYNEQFF. In DNA form, the CDR3 reads TGTGCCAGCAGCTTAGGGGGGCCTAACTATAATGAGCAGTTCTTC.